This T cell receptor beta chain appears in the sequencing data of a study of blood T cell repertoires in COVID-19. Across the whole study: Spain, Italy and the United States supplied samples that represented acute and convalescent COVID-19. In each case, the material was cDNA or gDNA derived from T cells, B-cell-depleted T cells, or PBMCs.

As handled by the study authors: Amplification of reference gene primers was used by the study to estimate nucleated cell counts. The data were produced by immunoSEQ multiplex PCR, yet TCRdb's version contains in-frame clones alone and is incomplete. V, J and clone size derive from that table, while D and trimming were established from the DNA sequence. The sample yields 150,000 to 200,000 clones, under 90% seen once. The trim removed 4 bases at V and 7 bases at J, leaving 13 bases unmatched. In germline, CDR1 is MDHEN, CDR2 SYDVKM. The CDR3 is 16 residues long. This clone has only one observation. The sample consisted of peripheral blood. The clonotype was recovered from a woman of 80 years or more with acute or convalescent COVID-19. The chain joins TRBV28 to TRBJ1-1, with 9 bases identical to TRBD1. The CDR3: CASSSLSGTGILEAFF. The CDR3 nucleotides are TGTGCCAGCAGTTCCTTATCCGGGACAGGGATCCTTGAAGCTTTCTTT.